This entry lists 5 T cell receptor beta chains sequenced from one sample in a study of patients and donors after allogeneic stem cell transplantation. Each CDR3 protein is one row after TCRdb ran MiXCR on the RT-PCR reads. Here the sample spans about a million distinct CDR3 sequences, about a sixth being singletons. Sequenced: blood, either unsorted or a sorted T cell fraction (not recorded which). The receptors originated from a human donor who was either an allogeneic HSCT recipient or a stem cell or donor lymphocyte infusion donor (not recorded which). It is not recorded whose cells these are; they may come from a transplant donor.

The table lists this clonotype with a few counts. V is TRBV6-1 and J is TRBJ1-5, with TRBD1 matching over 9 bases. V shed 7 bases and J 3 bases; nucleotides not matched to a gene: 7. This CDR3 has 15 amino acids. Germline CDR1 and CDR2: MNHNS and SASEGT. The CDR3 loop reads CASTPRTGDNQPQHF. CDR3 bases: TGTGCCAGCACCCCAAGGACAGGGGACAATCAGCCCCAGCATTTT.

This clonotype was recorded many times. The chain links TRBV24-1 to TRBJ2-5; possibly TRBD1 or TRBD2 for D (5 bases each). Trimming shortened V by 1 base and J by 5 bases, and 10 bases separated the two germline ends. The CDR3 totals 14 residues. Germline V gene sequence: CDR1 KGHDR, CDR2 SFDVKD. The CDR3 spells CATSDLWGSETQYF. CDR3 in DNA: TGTGCCACCAGTGATTTATGGGGGAGTGAGACCCAGTACTTC.

Concerning this clonotype itself: One end of the junction is discordant with germline, which a read error may explain. This rearrangement joins TRBV20-1 to TRBJ1-2; D unresolved. Germline CDR1 and CDR2: DFQATT and SNEGSKA (reference sequence). CDR3 length equals 11 residues. The CDR3 coding sequence is TGCAGTGCTAGAGATCAACTGACAAGCTCCTTC. Protein product: CSARDQLTSSF.

This chain connects TRBV30 to TRBJ1-2, with D unclear. Germline V lookup: CDR1 GTSNPN, CDR2 SVGIG (reference sequence). The V gene lost 0 bases and the J gene lost 2 bases, with 10 bases spanning the gap. This CDR3 region has 14 residues. The CDR3 region has the DNA TGTGCCTGGAGTGTATCTCTCGGAAACTATGGCTACACCTTC. As protein: CAWSVSLGNYGYTF.

This clonotype was observed a handful of times. V gene TRBV7-9 combines with J gene TRBJ2-3; no clear D gene. CDR1 is SEHNR, CDR2 FQNEAQ, per germline (reference sequence). V dropped 5 bases and J dropped 6 bases, with 15 bases sitting between them. The CDR3 sequence is 14 residues long. The CDR3 nucleotides are TGTGCCAGCAGCCCAGCCCCTGGATGGGATACGCAGTATTTT. Protein: CASSPAPGWDTQYF.